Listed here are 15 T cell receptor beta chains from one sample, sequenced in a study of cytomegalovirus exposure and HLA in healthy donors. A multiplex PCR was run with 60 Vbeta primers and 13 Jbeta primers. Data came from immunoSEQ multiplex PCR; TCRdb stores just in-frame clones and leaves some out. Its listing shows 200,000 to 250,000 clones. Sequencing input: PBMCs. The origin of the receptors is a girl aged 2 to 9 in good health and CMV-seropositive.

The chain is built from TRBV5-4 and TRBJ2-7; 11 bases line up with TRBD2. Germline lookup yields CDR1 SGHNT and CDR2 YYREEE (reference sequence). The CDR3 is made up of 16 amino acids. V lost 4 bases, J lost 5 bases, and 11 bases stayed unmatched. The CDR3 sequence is CASSKIAGGPRDEQYF. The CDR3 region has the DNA TGTGCCAGCAGCAAAATAGCGGGAGGGCCTCGGGACGAGCAGTACTTC.

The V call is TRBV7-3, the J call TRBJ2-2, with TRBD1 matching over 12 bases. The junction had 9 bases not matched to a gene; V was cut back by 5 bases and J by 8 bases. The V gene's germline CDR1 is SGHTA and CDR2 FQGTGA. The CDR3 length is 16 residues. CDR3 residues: CASSVSPGQGAGELFF. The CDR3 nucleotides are TGTGCCAGCAGCGTCTCTCCGGGACAGGGGGCGGGGGAGCTGTTTTTT.

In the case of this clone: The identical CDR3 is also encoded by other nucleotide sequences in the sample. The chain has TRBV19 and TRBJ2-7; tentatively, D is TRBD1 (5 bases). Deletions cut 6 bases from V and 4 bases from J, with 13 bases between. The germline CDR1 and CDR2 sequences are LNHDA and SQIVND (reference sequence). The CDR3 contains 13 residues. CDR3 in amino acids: CASSLFDRYEQYF. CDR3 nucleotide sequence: TGTGCCAGTAGCCTCTTTGACAGATACGAGCAGTACTTC.

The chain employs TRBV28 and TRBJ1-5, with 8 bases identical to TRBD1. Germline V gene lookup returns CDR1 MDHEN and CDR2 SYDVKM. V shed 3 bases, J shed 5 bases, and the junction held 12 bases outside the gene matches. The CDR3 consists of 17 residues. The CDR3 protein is CASSLAFDRGGDQPQHF. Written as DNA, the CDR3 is TGTGCCAGCAGTTTGGCCTTTGACAGGGGAGGGGATCAGCCCCAGCATTTT. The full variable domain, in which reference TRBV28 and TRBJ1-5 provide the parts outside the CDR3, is DVKVTQSSRYLVKRTGEKVFLECVQDMDHENMFWYRQDPGLGLRLIYFSYDVKMKEKGDIPEGYSVSREKKERFSLILESASTNQTSMYLCASSLAFDRGGDQPQHFGDGTRLSIL.

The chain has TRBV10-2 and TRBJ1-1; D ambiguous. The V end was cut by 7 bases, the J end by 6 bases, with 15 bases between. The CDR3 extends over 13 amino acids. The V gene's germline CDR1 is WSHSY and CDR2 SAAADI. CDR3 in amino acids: CASTSGWRAEAFF. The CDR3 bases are TGCGCCAGCACTTCCGGTTGGCGGGCTGAAGCTTTCTTT.

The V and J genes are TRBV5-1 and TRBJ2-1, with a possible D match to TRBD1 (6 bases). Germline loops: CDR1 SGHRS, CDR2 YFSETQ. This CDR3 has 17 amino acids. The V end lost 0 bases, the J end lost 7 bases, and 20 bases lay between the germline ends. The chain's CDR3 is CASSLVITAGVTNEQFF. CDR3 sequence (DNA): TGCGCCAGCAGCTTGGTTATTACGGCAGGGGTGACTAATGAGCAGTTCTTC.

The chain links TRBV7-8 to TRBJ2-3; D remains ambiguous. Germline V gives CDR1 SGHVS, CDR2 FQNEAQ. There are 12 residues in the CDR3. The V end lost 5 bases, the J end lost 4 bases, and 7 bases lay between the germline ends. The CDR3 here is CASSHPPDTQYF. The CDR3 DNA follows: TGTGCCAGCAGCCATCCCCCAGATACGCAGTATTTT.

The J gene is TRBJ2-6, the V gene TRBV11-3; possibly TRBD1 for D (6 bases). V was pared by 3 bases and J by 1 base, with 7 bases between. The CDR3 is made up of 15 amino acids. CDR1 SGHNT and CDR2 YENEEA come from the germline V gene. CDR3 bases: TGTGCCAGCAGCTTTACAGGGTCTGGGGCCAACGTCCTGACTTTC. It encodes CASSFTGSGANVLTF.

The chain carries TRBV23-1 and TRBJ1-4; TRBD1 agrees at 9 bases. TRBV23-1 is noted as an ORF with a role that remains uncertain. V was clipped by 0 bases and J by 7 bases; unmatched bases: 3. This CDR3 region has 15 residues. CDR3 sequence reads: CASSQSGTGFEKLFF. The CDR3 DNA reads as TGCGCCAGCAGTCAATCGGGGACAGGGTTTGAAAAACTGTTTTTT.

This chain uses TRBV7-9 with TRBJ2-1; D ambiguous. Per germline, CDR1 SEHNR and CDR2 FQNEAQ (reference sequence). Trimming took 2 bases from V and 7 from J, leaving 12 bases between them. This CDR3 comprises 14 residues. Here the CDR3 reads CASSLNGGFNEQFF. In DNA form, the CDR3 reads TGTGCCAGCAGCTTAAATGGCGGCTTTAATGAGCAGTTCTTC.

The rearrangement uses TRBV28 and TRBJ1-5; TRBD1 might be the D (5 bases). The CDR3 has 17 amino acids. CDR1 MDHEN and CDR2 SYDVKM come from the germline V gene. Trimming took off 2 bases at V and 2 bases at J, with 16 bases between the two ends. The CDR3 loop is CASSLSGGGIGNQPQHF. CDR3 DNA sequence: TGTGCCAGCAGTTTAAGTGGCGGGGGTATAGGCAATCAGCCCCAGCATTTT.

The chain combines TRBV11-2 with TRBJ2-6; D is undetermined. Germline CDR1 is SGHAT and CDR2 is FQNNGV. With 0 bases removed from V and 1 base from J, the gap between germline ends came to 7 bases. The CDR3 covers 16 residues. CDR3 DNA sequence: TGTGCCAGCAGCTTAGAGTTCGGGTCTGGGGCCAACGTCCTGACTTTC. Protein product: CASSLEFGSGANVLTF.

DNA for the CDR3: TGTGCCAGCAGCTTAGATCGAGGCCTAGCCCTAAACACCGGGGAGCTGTTTTTT. Amino acid sequence: CASSLDRGLALNTGELFF. J is TRBJ2-2 and V is TRBV11-2, with D tentatively TRBD2 (5 bases). V lost 0 bases to trimming and J lost 2 bases, with 16 bases between them. Germline-derived CDR1 and CDR2 are SGHAT and FQNNGV. There are 18 residues in the CDR3.

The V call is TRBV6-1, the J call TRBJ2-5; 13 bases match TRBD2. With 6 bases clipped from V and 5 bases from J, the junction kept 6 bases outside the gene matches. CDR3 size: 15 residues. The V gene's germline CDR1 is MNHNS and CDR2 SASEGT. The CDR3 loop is CASSRTSGRDETQYF. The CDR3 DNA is TGTGCCAGCAGCCGGACTAGCGGGAGAGATGAGACCCAGTACTTC.

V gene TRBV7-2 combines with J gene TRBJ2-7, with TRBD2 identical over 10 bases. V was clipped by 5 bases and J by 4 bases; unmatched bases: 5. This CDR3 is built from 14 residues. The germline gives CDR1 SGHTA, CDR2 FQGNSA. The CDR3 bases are TGTGCCAGCAGCCCTAGCGGGAGTCGGTACGAGCAGTACTTC. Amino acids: CASSPSGSRYEQYF.